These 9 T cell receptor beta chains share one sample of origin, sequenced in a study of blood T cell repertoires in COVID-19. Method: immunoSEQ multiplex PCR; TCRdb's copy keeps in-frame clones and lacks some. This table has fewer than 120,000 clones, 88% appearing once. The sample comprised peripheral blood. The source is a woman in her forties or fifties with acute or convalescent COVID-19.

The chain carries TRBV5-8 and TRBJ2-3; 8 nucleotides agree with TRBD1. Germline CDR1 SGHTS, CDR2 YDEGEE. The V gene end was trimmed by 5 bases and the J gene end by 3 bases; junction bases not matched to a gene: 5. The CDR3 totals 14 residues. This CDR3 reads CASRRQGRTDTQYF. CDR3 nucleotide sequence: TGTGCCAGCAGAAGACAGGGGAGAACAGATACGCAGTATTTT.

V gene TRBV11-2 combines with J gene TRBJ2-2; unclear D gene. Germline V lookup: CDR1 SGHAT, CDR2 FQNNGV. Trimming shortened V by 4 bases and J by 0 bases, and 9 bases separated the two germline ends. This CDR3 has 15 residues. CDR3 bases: TGTGCCAGCAGCTCCCGACTCCCGAACACCGGGGAGCTGTTTTTT. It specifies CASSSRLPNTGELFF. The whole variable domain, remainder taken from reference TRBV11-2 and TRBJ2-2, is EAGVAQSPRYKIIEKRQSVAFWCNPISGHATLYWYQQILGQGPKLLIQFQNNGVVDDSQLPKDRFSAERLKGVDSTLKIQPAKLEDSAVYLCASSSRLPNTGELFFGEGSRLTVL.

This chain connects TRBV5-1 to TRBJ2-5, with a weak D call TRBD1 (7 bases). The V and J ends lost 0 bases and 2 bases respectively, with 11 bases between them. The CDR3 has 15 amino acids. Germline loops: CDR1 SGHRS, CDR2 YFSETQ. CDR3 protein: CASSLDRGGQETQYF. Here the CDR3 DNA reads TGCGCCAGCAGCTTGGACAGGGGAGGACAAGAGACCCAGTACTTC.

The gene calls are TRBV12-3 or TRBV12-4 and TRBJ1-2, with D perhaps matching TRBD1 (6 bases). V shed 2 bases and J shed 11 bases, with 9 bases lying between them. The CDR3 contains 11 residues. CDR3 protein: CASSLRTDYTF. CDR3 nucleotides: TGTGCCAGCAGTTTACGGACAGATTACACCTTC.

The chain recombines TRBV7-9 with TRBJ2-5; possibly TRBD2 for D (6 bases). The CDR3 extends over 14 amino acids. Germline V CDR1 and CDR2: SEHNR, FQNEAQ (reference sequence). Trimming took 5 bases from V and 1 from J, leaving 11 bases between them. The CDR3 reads CASSQMTSQETQYF. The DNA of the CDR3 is TGTGCCAGCAGCCAAATGACTAGCCAAGAGACCCAGTACTTC.

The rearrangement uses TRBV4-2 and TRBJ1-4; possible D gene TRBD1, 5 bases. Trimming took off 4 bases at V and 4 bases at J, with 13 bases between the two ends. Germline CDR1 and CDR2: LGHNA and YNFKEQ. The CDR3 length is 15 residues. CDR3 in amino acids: CASSLETEVNEKLFF. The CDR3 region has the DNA TGTGCCAGCAGCCTAGAGACAGAAGTTAATGAAAAACTGTTTTTT.

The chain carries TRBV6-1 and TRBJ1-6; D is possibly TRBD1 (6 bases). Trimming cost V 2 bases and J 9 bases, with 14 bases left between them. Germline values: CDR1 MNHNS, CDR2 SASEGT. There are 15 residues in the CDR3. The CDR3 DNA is TGTGCCAGCAGTGAATCAGCGGGAGGGGGTTCACCCCTCCACTTT. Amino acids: CASSESAGGGSPLHF.

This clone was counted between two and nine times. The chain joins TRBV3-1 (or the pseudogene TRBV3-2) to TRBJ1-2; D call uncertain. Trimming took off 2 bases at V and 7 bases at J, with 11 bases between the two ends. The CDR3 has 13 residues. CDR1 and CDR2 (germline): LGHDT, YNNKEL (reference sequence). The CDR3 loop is CASSQTLRGGYTF. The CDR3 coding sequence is TGTGCCAGCAGCCAAACTTTGAGAGGTGGCTACACCTTC.

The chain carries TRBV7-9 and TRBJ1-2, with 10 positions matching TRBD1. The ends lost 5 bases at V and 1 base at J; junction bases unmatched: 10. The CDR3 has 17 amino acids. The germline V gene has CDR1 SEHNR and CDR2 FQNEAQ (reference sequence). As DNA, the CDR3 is TGTGCCAGCAGCCCAAGGACAGGGGGTACATTTAACTATGGCTACACCTTC. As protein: CASSPRTGGTFNYGYTF.